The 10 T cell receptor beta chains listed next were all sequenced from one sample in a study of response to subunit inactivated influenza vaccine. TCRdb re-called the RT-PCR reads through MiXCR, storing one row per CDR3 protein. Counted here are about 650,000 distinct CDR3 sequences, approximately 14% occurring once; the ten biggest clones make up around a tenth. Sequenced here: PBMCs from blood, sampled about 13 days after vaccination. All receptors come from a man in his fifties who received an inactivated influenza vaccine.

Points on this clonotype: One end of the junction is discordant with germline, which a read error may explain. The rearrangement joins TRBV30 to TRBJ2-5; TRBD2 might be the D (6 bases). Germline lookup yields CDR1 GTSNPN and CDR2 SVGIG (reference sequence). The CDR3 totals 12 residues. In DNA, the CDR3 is TGTGCCTGGTCGGCTAGCCGGGAGACGCAGTACTTC. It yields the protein CAWSASRETQYF. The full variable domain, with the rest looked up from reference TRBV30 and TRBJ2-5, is SQTIHQWPATLVQPVGSPLSLECTVEGTSNPNLYWYRQAAGRGLQLLFYSVGIGQISSEVPQNLSASRPQDRQFILSSKKLLLSDSGFYLCAWSASRETQYFGPGTRLLVL.

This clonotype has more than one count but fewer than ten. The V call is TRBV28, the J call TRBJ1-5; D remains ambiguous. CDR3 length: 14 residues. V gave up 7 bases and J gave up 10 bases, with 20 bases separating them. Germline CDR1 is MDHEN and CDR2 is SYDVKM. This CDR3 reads CASMPGNVIRPQHF. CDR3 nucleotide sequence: TGTGCCAGCATGCCGGGGAACGTAATCCGACCCCAGCATTTT.

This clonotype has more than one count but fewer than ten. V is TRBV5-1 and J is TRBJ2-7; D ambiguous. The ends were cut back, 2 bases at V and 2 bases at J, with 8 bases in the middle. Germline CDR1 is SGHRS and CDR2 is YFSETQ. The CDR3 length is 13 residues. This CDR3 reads CASSFGLTYEQYF. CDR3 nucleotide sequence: TGCGCCAGCAGCTTTGGGTTGACCTACGAGCAGTACTTC. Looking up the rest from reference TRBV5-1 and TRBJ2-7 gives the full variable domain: KAGVTQTPRYLIKTRGQQVTLSCSPISGHRSVSWYQQTPGQGLQFLFEYFSETQRNKGNFPGRFSGRQFSNSRSEMNVSTLELGDSALYLCASSFGLTYEQYFGPGTRLTVT.

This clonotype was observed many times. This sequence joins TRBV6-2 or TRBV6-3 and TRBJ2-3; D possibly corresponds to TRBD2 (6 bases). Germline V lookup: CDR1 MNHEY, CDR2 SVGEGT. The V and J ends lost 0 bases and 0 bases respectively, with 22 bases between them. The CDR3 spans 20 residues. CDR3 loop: CASSYSRRVDIPSSTDTQYF. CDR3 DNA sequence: TGTGCCAGCAGTTACTCGAGGAGGGTTGACATCCCATCTAGCACAGATACGCAGTATTTT.

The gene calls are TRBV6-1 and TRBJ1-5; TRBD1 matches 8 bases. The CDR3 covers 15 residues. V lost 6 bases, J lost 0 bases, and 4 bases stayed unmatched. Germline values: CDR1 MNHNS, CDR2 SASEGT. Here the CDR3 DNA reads TGTGCCAGCAGGGACAGGGCAGCTAGCAATCAGCCCCAGCATTTT. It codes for CASRDRAASNQPQHF.

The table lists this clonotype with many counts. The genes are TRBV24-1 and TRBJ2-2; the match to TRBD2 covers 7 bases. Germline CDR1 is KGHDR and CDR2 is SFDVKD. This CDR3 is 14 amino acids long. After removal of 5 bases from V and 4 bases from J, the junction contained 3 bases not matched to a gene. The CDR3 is CATSVTSPTGELFF. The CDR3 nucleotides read TGTGCCACCAGTGTGACTAGCCCCACCGGGGAGCTGTTTTTT.

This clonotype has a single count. The CDR3 loop is CSVEAKGTTNTGELFF. The CDR3 DNA reads TGCAGCGTTGAAGCGAAGGGGACGACGAACACCGGGGAGCTGTTTTTT. The chain employs TRBV29-1 and TRBJ2-2; D may be TRBD1 or TRBD2 (5 bases each). This CDR3 is 16 amino acids long. The V end lost 1 base, the J end lost 0 bases, and 12 bases lay between the germline ends. Per germline, CDR1 SQVTM and CDR2 ANQGSEA.

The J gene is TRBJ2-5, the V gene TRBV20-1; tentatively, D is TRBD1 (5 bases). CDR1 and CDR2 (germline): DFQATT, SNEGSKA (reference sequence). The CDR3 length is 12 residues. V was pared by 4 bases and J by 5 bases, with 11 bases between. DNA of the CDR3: TGCAGTGCTATCAGGGTCGGGGAGACCCAGTACTTC. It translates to CSAIRVGETQYF.

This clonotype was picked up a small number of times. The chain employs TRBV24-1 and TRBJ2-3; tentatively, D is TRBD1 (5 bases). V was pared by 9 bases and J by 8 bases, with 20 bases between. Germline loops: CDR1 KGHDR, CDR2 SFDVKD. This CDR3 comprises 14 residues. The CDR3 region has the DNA TGTGCCACCTCCGATCCGACAGAGATCTTTACGCAGTATTTT. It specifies CATSDPTEIFTQYF.

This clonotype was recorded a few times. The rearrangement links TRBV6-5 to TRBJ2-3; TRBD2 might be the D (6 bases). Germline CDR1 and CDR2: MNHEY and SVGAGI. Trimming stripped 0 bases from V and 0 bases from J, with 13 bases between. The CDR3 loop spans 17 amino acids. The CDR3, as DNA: TGTGCCAGCAGTTACTCTGCGGGGAACCCTAGCACAGATACGCAGTATTTT. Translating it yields CASSYSAGNPSTDTQYF.